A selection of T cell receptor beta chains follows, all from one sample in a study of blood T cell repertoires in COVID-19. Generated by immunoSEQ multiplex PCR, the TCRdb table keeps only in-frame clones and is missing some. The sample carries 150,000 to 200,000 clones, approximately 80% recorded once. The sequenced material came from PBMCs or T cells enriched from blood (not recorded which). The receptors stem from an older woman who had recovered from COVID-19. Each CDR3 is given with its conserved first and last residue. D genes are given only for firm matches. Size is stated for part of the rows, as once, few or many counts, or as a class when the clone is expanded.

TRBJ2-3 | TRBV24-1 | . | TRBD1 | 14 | TGTGCCACCAGGGGACAGGGGAGCACAGATACGCAGTATTTT | CATRGQGSTDTQYF
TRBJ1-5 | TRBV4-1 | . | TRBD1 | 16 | TGCGCCAGCAGCCAAGATTTCCAGGGGGGCCGGCGGCCCCAGCATTTT | CASSQDFQGGRRPQHF
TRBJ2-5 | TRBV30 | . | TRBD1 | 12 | TGTGCCTGGGCAGGGGGCCAGGAGACCCAGTACTTC | CAWAGGQETQYF
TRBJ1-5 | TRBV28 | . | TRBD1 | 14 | TGTGCCAGCCTGGGACAGGGCGGTTTTCAGCCCCAGCATTTT | CASLGQGGFQPQHF
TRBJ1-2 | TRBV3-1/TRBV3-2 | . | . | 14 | TGTGCCAGCAGCCGCGAGCTGAATCCCTATGGCTACACCTTC | CASSRELNPYGYTF
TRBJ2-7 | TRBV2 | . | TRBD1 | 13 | TGTGCCAGCAGGAGGGACAGGGTTGGCGAGCAGTACTTC | CASRRDRVGEQYF
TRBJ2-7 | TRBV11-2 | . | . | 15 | TGTGCCAGCAGCTTAGTAGATACAGCTAACTACGAGCAGTACTTC | CASSLVDTANYEQYF
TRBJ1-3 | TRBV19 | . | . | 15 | TGTGCCAGTAGTATCGAGGCCTTCTCTGGAAACACCATATATTTT | CASSIEAFSGNTIYF
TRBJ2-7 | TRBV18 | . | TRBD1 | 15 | TGTGCCAGCTCACCCGGGACAGGGCACTCCTACGAGCAGTACTTC | CASSPGTGHSYEQYF
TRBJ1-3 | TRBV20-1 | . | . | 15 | TGCAGTGCTAGTCAGGGCTACCGCTCTGGAAACACCATATATTTT | CSASQGYRSGNTIYF
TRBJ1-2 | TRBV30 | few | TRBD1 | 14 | TGTGCCTGGAGTGTTAAGGGGGCGCTTGTGGGGTACACCTTC | CAWSVKGALVGYTF
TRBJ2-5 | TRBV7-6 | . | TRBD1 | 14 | TGTGCCAGCAGCCAACCAGGGGGTCAAGAGACCCAGTACTTC | CASSQPGGQETQYF
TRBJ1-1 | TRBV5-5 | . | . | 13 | TGTGCCAGCAGCTTGGCCCAGGCAGGGTTAGCTTTCTTT | CASSLAQAGLAFF
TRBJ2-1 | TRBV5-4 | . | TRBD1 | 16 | TGTGCCAGCAGCATCACCGGGACAGGGGGCGCGGATGAGCAGTTCTTC | CASSITGTGGADEQFF
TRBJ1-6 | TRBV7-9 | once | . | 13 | TGTGCCAGCAGCCGGGACACTAATTCACCCCTCCACTTT | CASSRDTNSPLHF
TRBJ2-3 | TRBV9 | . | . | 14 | TGTGCCAGCAGCGTAGAATGGCGGGACGCAACGCAGTATTTT | CASSVEWRDATQYF
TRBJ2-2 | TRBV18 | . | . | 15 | TGTGCCAGCTCACAGAGAACAGGAGACACCGGGGAGCTGTTTTTT | CASSQRTGDTGELFF
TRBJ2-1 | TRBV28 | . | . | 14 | TGTGCCAGCAGTTTGTTGGCTCCCTACAATGAGCAGTTCTTC | CASSLLAPYNEQFF
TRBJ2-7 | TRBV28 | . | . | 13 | TGTGCCAGCAGGGTACAACAGGGCTACGAGCAGTACTTC | CASRVQQGYEQYF
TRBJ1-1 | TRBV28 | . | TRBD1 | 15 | TGTGCCAGCAGGGGACAGGGGGCGGTGAACACTGAAGCTTTCTTT | CASRGQGAVNTEAFF
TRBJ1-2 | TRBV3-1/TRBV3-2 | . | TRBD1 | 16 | TGTGCCAGCAGCCACCGCCAGTATACAGGGGGCTATGGCTACACCTTC | CASSHRQYTGGYGYTF
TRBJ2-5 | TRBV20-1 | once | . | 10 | TGCAGTGCTCTAGAAGAGACCCAGTACTTC | CSALEETQYF
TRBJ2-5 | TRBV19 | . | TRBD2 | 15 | TGTGCCAGTACCCCCGGGGGGGGACCTCAAGAGACCCAGTACTTC | CASTPGGGPQETQYF
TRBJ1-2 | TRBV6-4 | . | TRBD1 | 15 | TGTGCCAGCAGAGATACGGGACAGGGAATGGTGGGCTACACCTTC | CASRDTGQGMVGYTF
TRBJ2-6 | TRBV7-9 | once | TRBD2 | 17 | TGTGCCAGCAGCCCGCCCGGGGGGGGGTCTGGGGCCAACGTCCTGACTTTC | CASSPPGGGSGANVLTF
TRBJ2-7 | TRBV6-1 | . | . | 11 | TGTGCCAGCAGTGAATTATACGAGCAGTACTTC | CASSELYEQYF
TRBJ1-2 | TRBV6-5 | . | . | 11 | TGTGCCAGCAGTTACTCGCGAGGCTACACCTTC | CASSYSRGYTF
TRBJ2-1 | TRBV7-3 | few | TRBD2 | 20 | TGTGCCAGCAGCTCCTTTCCCTCTTCACGCCTAGCGGGCAGGGTCAATGAGCAGTTCTTC | CASSSFPSSRLAGRVNEQFF
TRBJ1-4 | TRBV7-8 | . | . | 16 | TGTGCCAGCAGGCCTTCGCCCCGTAGAACTAATGAAAAACTGTTTTTT | CASRPSPRRTNEKLFF
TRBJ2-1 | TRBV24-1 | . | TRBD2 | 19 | TGTGCCACCAGTGATTTGCGTTTTTTCCCAGGAGCGGGGTTCAATGAGCAGTTCTTC | CATSDLRFFPGAGFNEQFF
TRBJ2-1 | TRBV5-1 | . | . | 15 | TGCGCCAGCAGCTTGGGGGACACCACCAACAATGAGCAGTTCTTC | CASSLGDTTNNEQFF
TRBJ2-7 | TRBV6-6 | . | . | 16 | TGTGCCAGCAGTTACCCAGGGACTGTACCGACCTACGAGCAGTACTTC | CASSYPGTVPTYEQYF
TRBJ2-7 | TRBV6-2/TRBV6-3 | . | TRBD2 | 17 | TGTGCCAGCAGTTACCCTACTAGCGGGGACATCTCCTACGAGCAGTACTTC | CASSYPTSGDISYEQYF
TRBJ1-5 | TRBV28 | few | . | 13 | TGTGCCAGCAGTCTTCCTCAGCTCCGGGCCCAGCATTTT | CASSLPQLRAQHF
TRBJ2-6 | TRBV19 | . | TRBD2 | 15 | TGTGCCAGTAGTATCGGGCGGGGGAGGGCCAACGTCCTGACTTTC | CASSIGRGRANVLTF
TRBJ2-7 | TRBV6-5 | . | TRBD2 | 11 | TGTGCCACGCGGGGGGAGATCGAGCAGTACTTC | CATRGEIEQYF
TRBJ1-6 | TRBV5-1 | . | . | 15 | TGCGCCAGCAGCTCAAGTGCACGGGAGAATTCACCCCTCCACTTT | CASSSSARENSPLHF
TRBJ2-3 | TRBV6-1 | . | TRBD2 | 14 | TGTGCCAGCAGTGAGGGTGGGGGGGTAGATACGCAGTATTTT | CASSEGGGVDTQYF
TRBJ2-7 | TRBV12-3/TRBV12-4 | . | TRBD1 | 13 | TGTGCCAGCAGTTGGAGGACAGGCTACGAGCAGTACTTC | CASSWRTGYEQYF
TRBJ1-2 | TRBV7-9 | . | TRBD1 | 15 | TGTGCCAGCAACGTCATACAGGGGAACGACTATGGCTACACCTTC | CASNVIQGNDYGYTF
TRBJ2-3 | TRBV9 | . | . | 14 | TGTGCCAGCAGCGTCGATACTTTCCCAGATACGCAGTATTTT | CASSVDTFPDTQYF
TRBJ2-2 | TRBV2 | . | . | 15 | TGTGCCAGCACATCAAGGGGCCAGGGCTCCGGGGAGCTGTTTTTT | CASTSRGQGSGELFF
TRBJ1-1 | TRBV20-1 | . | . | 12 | TGCAGTGCTCGTGACGACAGGACAAAGGCTTTCTTT | CSARDDRTKAFF
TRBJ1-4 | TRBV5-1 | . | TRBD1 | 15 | TGCGCCAGCAGCGCGGGGGGACAGTATAATGAAAAACTGTTTTTT | CASSAGGQYNEKLFF
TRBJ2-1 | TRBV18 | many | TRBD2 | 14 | TGTGCCAGCTCACTAGCGGGCCAAAGTCGAGAGCAGTTCTTC | CASSLAGQSREQFF
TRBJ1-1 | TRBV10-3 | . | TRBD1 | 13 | TGTGCCATGGGGACAGGGCTGAACACTGAAGCTTTCTTT | CAMGTGLNTEAFF
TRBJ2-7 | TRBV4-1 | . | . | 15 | TGCGCCAGCAGCCAAGATCGTTCACAGGCCTACGAGCAGTACTTC | CASSQDRSQAYEQYF
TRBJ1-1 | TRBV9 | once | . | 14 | TGTGCCAGCAGCGTAGGGGGCGTTCGCACTGAAGCTTTCTTT | CASSVGGVRTEAFF
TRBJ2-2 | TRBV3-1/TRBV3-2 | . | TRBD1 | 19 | TGTGCCAGCAGCCAAGCTTTTGATATGGCAGGGGGGAACACCGGGGAGCTGTTTTTT | CASSQAFDMAGGNTGELFF
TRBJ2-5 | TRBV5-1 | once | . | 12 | TGCACCACCACGGACAACCAAGAGACCCAGTACTTC | CTTTDNQETQYF
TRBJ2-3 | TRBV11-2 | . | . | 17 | TGTGCCAGTAAACGCCGCCCCGGGCAGGGGCCCACAGATACGCAGTATTTT | CASKRRPGQGPTDTQYF